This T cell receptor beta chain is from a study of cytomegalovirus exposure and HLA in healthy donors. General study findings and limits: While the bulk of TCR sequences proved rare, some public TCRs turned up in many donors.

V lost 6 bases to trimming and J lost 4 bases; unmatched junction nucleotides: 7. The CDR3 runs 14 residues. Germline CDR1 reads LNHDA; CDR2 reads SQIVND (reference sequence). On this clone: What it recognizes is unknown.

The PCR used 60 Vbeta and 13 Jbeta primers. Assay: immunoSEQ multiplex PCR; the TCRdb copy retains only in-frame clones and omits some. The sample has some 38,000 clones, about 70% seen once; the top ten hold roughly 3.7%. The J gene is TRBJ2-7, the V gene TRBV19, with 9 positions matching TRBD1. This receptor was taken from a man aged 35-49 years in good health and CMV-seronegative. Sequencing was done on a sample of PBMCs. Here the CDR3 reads CASRPGQGSYEQYF. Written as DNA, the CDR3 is TGTGCCAGTAGGCCGGGACAGGGTTCGTACGAGCAGTACTTC.